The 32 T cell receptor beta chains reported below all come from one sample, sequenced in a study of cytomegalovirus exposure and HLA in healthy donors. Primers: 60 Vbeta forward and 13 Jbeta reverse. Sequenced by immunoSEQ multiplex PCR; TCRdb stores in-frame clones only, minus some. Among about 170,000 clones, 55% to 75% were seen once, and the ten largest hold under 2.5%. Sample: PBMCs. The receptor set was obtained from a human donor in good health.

The CDR3 reads CASSLGILAGGPYEQFF. The CDR3 DNA reads as TGCGCCAGCAGCTTGGGTATCCTAGCGGGGGGGCCCTATGAGCAGTTCTTC. The chain uses TRBV5-1 and TRBJ2-1, with TRBD2 matching 12 bases. The CDR3 sequence is 17 residues long. Trimming took 0 bases from V and 8 from J; bases not matched to a gene: 9. The V gene's germline CDR1 is SGHRS and CDR2 YFSETQ.

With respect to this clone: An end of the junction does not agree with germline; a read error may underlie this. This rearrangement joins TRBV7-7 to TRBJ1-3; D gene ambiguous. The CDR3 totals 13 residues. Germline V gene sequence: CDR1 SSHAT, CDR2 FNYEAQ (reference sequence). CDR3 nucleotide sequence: TGTGCTAGCAGCGAGAACTCTGGAAACACCATATATTTT. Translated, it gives CASSENSGNTIYF.

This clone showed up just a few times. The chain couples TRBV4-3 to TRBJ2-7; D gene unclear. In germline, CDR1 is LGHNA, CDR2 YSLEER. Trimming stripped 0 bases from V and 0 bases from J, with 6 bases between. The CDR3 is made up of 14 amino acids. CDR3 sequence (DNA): TGCGCCAGCAGCCAAGATGAGAGCTCCTACGAGCAGTACTTC. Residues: CASSQDESSYEQYF.

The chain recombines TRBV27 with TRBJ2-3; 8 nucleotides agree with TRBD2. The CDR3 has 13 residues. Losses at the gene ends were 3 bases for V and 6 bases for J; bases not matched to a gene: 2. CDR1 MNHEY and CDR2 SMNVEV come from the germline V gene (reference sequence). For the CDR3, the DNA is TGTGCCAGCAGTTTGGAGCGGGGGGATACGCAGTATTTT. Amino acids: CASSLERGDTQYF.

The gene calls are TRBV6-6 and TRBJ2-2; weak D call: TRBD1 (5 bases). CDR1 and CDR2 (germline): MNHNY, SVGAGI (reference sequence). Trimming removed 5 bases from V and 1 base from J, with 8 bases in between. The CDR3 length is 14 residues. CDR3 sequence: CASSPDRNTGELFF. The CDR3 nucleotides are TGTGCCAGCAGTCCCGACAGGAACACCGGGGAGCTGTTTTTT.

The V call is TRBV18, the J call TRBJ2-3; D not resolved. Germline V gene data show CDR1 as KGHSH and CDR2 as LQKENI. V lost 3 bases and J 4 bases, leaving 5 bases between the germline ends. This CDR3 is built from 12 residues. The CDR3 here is CASSPWPDTQYF. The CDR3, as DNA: TGTGCCAGCTCACCTTGGCCAGATACGCAGTATTTT.

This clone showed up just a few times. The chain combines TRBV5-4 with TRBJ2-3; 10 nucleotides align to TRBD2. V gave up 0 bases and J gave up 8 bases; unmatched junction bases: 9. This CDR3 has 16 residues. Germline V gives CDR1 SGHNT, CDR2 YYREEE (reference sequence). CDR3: CASSLAGSGGSGTQYF. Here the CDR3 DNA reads TGTGCCAGCAGCTTGGCCGGTAGCGGGGGGTCAGGTACGCAGTATTTT.

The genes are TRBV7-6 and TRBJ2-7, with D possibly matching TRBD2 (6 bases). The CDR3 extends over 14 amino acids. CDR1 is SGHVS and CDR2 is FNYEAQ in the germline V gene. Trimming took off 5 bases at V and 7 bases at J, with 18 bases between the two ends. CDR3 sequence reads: CASSPYEPGREQYF. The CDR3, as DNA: TGTGCCAGCAGCCCTTACGAGCCAGGGAGGGAGCAGTACTTC.

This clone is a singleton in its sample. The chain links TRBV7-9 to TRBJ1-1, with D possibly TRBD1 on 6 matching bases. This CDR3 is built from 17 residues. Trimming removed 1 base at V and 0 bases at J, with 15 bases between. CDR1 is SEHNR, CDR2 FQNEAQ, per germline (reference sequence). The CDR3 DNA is TGTGCCAGCAGCTTAGGAACTAACAGGGATCTGAACACTGAAGCTTTCTTT. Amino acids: CASSLGTNRDLNTEAFF.

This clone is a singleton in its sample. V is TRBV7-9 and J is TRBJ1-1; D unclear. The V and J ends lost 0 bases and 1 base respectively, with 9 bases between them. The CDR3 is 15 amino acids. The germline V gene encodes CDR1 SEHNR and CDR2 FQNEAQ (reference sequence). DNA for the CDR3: TGTGCCAGCAGCTTAGCGTTGGGAGCGAACACTGAAGCTTTCTTT. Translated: CASSLALGANTEAFF.

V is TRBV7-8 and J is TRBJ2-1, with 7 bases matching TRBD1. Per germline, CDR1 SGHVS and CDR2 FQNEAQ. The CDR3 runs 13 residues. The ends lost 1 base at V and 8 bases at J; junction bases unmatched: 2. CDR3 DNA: TGTGCCAGCAGCTTAGACAGGGGCCATGAGCAGTTCTTC. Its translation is CASSLDRGHEQFF. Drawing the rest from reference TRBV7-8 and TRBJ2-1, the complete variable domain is GAGVSQSPRYKVAKRGQDVALRCDPISGHVSLFWYQQALGQGPEFLTYFQNEAQLDKSGLPSDRFFAERPEGSVSTLKIQRTQQEDSAVYLCASSLDRGHEQFFGPGTRLTVL.

This CDR3 is CASSPGTQAQYF. Written as DNA, the CDR3 is TGTGCCAGCAGCCCCGGCACCCAGGCGCAGTATTTT. This chain uses TRBV7-9 with TRBJ2-3; D gene ambiguous. Germline-derived CDR1 and CDR2 are SEHNR and FQNEAQ (reference sequence). The V gene lost 5 bases and the J gene lost 10 bases, with 13 bases spanning the gap. This CDR3 has 12 residues.

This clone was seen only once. The DNA of the CDR3 is TGCGCCAGCAGCTTGGGTTTGGGGGGTTTTTCCTACGAGCAGTACTTC. It yields the protein CASSLGLGGFSYEQYF. The chain couples TRBV5-1 to TRBJ2-7; D may be TRBD2 (6 bases). This CDR3 region has 16 residues. The germline V gene encodes CDR1 SGHRS and CDR2 YFSETQ. Trimming shortened V by 0 bases and J by 1 base, and 14 bases separated the two germline ends.

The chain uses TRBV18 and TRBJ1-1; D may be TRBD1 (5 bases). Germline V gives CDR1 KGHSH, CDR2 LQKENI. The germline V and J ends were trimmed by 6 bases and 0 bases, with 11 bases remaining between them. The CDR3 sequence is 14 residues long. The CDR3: CASSPGTMNTEAFF. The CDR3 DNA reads TGTGCCAGCTCCCCGGGGACTATGAACACTGAAGCTTTCTTT.

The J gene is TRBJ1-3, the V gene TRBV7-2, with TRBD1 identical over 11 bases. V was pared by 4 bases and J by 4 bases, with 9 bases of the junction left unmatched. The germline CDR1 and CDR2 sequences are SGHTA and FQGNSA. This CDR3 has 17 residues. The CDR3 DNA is TGTGCCAGCAGCTCCCCATGGACAGGGGGCTCGGGAAACACCATATATTTT. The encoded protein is CASSSPWTGGSGNTIYF.

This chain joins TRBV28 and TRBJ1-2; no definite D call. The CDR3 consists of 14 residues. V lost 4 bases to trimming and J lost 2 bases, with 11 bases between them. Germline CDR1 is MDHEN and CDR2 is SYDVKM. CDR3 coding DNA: TGTGCCAGCAGTTCGAGCCCCCTAAACTATGGCTACACCTTC. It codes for CASSSSPLNYGYTF.

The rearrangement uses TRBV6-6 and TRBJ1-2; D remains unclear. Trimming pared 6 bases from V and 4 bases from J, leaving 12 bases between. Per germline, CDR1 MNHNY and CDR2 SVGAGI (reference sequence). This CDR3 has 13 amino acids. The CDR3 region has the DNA TGTGCCAGCAGCCCGGGTTCCGCCTATGGCTACACCTTC. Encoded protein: CASSPGSAYGYTF.

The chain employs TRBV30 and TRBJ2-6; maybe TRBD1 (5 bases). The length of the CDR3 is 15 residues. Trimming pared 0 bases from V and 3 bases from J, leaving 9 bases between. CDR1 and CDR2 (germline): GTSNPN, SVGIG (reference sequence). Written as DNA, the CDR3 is TGTGCCTGGAGTGTACGTAGGGGTGGGGCCAACGTCCTGACTTTC. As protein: CAWSVRRGGANVLTF.

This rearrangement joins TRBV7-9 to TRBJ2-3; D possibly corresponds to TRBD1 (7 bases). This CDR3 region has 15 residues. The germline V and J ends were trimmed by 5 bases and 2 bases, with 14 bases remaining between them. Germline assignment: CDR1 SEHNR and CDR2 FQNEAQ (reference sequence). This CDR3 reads CASSKGGGNTDTQYF. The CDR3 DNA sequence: TGTGCCAGCAGCAAAGGGGGCGGGAACACAGATACGCAGTATTTT.

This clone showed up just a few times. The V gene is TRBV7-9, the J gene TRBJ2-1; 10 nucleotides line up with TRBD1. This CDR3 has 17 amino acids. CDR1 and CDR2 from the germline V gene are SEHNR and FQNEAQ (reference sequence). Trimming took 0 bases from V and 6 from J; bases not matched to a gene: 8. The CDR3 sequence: CASSLAPLGTGVNEQFF. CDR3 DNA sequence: TGTGCCAGCAGCTTAGCCCCTTTGGGGACAGGGGTCAATGAGCAGTTCTTC.

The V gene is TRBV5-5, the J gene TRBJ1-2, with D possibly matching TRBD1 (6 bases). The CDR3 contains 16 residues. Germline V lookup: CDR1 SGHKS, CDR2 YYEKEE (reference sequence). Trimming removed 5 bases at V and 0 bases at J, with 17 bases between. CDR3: CASSRTGTPANYGYTF. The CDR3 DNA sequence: TGTGCCAGCAGTCGAACCGGGACACCCGCTAACTATGGCTACACCTTC. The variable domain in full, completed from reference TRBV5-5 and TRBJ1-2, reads DAGVTQSPTHLIKTRGQQVTLRCSPISGHKSVSWYQQVLGQGPQFIFQYYEKEERGRGNFPDRFSARQFPNYSSELNVNALLLGDSALYLCASSRTGTPANYGYTFGSGTRLTVV.

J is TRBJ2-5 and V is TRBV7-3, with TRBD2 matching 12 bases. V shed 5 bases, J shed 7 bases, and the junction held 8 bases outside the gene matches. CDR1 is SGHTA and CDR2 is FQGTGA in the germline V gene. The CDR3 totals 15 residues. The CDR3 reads CASSRLAGAGGTQYF. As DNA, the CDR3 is TGTGCCAGCAGCCGACTAGCGGGGGCCGGGGGGACCCAGTACTTC.

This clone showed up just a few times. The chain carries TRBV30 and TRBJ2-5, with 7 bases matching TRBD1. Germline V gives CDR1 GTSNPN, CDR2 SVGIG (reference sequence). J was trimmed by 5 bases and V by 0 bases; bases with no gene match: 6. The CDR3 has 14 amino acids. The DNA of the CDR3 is TGTGCCTGGAGTGTAAAGGGGGCGCGTGAGACCCAGTACTTC. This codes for CAWSVKGARETQYF.

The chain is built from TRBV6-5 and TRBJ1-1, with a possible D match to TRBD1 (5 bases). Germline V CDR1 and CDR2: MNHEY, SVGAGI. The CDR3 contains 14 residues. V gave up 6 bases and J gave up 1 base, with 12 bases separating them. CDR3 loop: CASSRGTANTEAFF. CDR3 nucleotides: TGTGCCAGCAGCCGCGGGACGGCGAACACTGAAGCTTTCTTT.

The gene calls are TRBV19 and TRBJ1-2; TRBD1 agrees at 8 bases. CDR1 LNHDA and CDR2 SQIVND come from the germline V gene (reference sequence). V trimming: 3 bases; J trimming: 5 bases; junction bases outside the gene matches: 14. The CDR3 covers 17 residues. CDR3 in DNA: TGTGCCAGTAGTATGGGTGCAGGGGGCGCGATGGGGTATGGCTACACCTTC. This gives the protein CASSMGAGGAMGYGYTF. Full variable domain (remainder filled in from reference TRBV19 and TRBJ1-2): DGGITQSPKYLFRKEGQNVTLSCEQNLNHDAMYWYRQDPGQGLRLIYYSQIVNDFQKGDIAEGYSVSREKKESFPLTVTSAQKNPTAFYLCASSMGAGGAMGYGYTFGSGTRLTVV.

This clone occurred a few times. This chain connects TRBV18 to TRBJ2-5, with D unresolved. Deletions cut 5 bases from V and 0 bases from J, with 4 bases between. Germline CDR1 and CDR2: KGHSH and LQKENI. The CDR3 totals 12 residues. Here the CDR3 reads CASSAYQETQYF. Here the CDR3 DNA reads TGTGCCAGCTCAGCGTACCAAGAGACCCAGTACTTC.

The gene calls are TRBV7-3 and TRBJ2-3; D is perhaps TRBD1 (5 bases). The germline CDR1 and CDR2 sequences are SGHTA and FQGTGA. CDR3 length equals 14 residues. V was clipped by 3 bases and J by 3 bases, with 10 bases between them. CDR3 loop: CASSFGSGTDTQYF. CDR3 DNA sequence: TGTGCCAGCAGCTTTGGGTCAGGGACAGATACGCAGTATTTT.

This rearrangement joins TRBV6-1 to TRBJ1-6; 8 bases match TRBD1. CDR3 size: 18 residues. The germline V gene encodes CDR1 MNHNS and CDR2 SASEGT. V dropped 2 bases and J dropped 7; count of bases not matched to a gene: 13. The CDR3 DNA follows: TGTGCCAGCAGTGAACTTGCGATACAGGGGGTTGGGAATTCACCCCTCCACTTT. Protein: CASSELAIQGVGNSPLHF.

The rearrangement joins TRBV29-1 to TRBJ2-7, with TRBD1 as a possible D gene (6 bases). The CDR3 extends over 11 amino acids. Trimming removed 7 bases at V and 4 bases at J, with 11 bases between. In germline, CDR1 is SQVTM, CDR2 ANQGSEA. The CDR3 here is CSGLRGYEQYF. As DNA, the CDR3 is TGCAGCGGCCTCAGGGGATACGAGCAGTACTTC.

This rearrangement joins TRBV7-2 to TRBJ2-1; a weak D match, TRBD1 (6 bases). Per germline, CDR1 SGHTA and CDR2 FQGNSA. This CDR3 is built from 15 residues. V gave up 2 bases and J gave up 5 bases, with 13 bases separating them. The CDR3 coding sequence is TGTGCCAGCAGCTTATCCCCGGGACAACACAATGAGCAGTTCTTC. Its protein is CASSLSPGQHNEQFF.

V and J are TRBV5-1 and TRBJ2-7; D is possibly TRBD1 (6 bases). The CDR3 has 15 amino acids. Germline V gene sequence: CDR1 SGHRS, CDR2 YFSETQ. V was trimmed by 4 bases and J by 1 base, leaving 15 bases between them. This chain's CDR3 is CASSANRDPSYEQYF. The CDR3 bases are TGCGCCAGCAGCGCAAACAGGGACCCTTCCTACGAGCAGTACTTC.

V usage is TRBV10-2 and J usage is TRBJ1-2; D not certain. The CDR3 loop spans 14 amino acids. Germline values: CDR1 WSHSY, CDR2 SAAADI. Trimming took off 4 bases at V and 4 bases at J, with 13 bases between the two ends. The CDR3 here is CASSVWQSIYGYTF. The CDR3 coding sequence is TGCGCCAGCAGTGTGTGGCAGTCGATCTATGGCTACACCTTC.